These 13 T cell receptor beta chains came from one sample sequenced in a study of blood T cell repertoires in COVID-19. Some clones are missing from TCRdb's copy, which holds only in-frame ones; the method was immunoSEQ multiplex PCR. The sample lists about 190,000 clones; more than 75% were seen once. The sample was PBMCs or T cells enriched from blood (not recorded which). Source of these receptors: a woman between 45 and 60 years old with acute COVID-19.

V is TRBV19 and J is TRBJ1-5, with 12 bases lining up with TRBD1. CDR3 length equals 19 residues. The J segment lost 2 bases and the V segment lost 4 bases, leaving 12 bases of the junction unmatched. Looked up from germline, CDR1 is LNHDA and CDR2 is SQIVND (reference sequence). As DNA, the CDR3 is TGTGCCAGTAGTAGGGACAGGGGGCCTTCGGGTGGGGGCAATCAGCCCCAGCATTTT. This encodes CASSRDRGPSGGGNQPQHF.

The chain uses TRBV10-1 and TRBJ2-1; TRBD2 might be the D (5 bases). Germline CDR1 is WNHNN and CDR2 is SYGVQD (reference sequence). The CDR3 has 16 amino acids. The V end lost 8 bases, the J end lost 0 bases, and 17 bases lay between the germline ends. Here the CDR3 reads CASYAASGSSYNEQFF. The CDR3 DNA reads TGCGCCAGCTACGCGGCGTCGGGGAGCTCCTACAATGAGCAGTTCTTC.

Remarks on this clone: A much more abundant neighbour one base away suggests this may be a read error. Additional DNA sequences in this sample encode the identical CDR3. This rearrangement joins TRBV14 to TRBJ1-2; D is unresolved. The length of the CDR3 is 13 residues. Germline CDR1 and CDR2: SGHDN and FVKESK. V was pared by 2 bases and J by 2 bases, with 6 bases between. The CDR3, as DNA: TGTGCCAGCAGCCAAACCAGAAACTATGGCTACACCTTC. This codes for CASSQTRNYGYTF.

The gene calls are TRBV21-1 and TRBJ2-1; no check of the table's D call, TRBD1, against the DNA was made. TRBV21-1 is reported as a pseudogene. This CDR3 is built from 13 residues. CDR3 nucleotide sequence: TGTGCCAGCAGCAAAGGGGGGCGGGATGAGCAGTTCTTC. Translated: CASSKGGRDEQFF.

This rearrangement joins TRBV2 to TRBJ1-1, with a tentative D call TRBD1 (5 bases). With 3 bases removed from V and 1 base from J, the gap between germline ends came to 15 bases. Germline CDR1 and CDR2: SNHLY and FYNNEI. This CDR3 contains 16 residues. Here the CDR3 reads CASSERDGARNTEAFF. The CDR3 coding sequence is TGTGCCAGCAGTGAGCGGGACGGAGCCAGGAACACTGAAGCTTTCTTT.

This chain links TRBV28 with TRBJ2-2; 13 nucleotides match TRBD2. The CDR3 has 15 amino acids. Germline V gene sequence: CDR1 MDHEN, CDR2 SYDVKM. Trimming removed 5 bases from V and 6 bases from J; junction bases left unmatched: 3. The CDR3: CASSVLAGGPGELFF. Written as DNA, the CDR3 is TGTGCCAGCAGTGTACTAGCGGGGGGGCCCGGGGAGCTGTTTTTT.

Note on this clone: A much larger clone differs by one base, so this may be a read error. The chain has TRBV2 and TRBJ1-2; TRBD1 might be the D (6 bases). Germline-derived CDR1 and CDR2 are SNHLY and FYNNEI. There are 12 residues in the CDR3. V was trimmed by 5 bases and J by 4 bases, leaving 8 bases between them. The CDR3, as DNA: TGTGCCAGCAGTACAGGGTTCTATGGCTACACCTTC. Its protein product is CASSTGFYGYTF.

To note about this clone: Other DNA variants within this sample encode the same CDR3. The chain has TRBV7-6 and TRBJ1-1; a weak D match, TRBD1 (5 bases). The CDR3 runs 15 residues. In germline, CDR1 is SGHVS, CDR2 FNYEAQ. V lost 0 bases to trimming and J lost 2 bases, with 10 bases between them. The CDR3 nucleotides are TGTGCCAGCAGCTTAGCGGGGGGAGGTAACACTGAAGCTTTCTTT. Protein: CASSLAGGGNTEAFF.

This clone has only one observation. V is TRBV3-1 (or the pseudogene TRBV3-2) and J is TRBJ1-2; TRBD1 might be the D (6 bases). V gave up 4 bases and J gave up 5 bases, with 14 bases separating them. Germline V CDR1 and CDR2: LGHDT, YNNKEL (reference sequence). This CDR3 region has 14 residues. The CDR3 DNA follows: TGTGCCAGCAGCCGGGACATATCCCAGTATGGCTACACCTTC. It specifies CASSRDISQYGYTF.

The rearrangement uses TRBV28 and TRBJ1-6; TRBD1 is a possible D gene (6 bases). This CDR3 comprises 14 residues. Between the trimmed V and J ends, which lost 10 bases and 8 bases, there was a span of 18 bases. From germline, CDR1 is MDHEN and CDR2 SYDVKM. Here the CDR3 reads CATPKRGGDSPLHF. The CDR3 DNA reads as TGTGCCACCCCAAAAAGAGGGGGGGATTCACCCCTCCACTTT.

The chain links TRBV4-3 to TRBJ1-4; 9 nucleotides match TRBD1. CDR1 LGHNA and CDR2 YSLEER come from the germline V gene. The CDR3 is made up of 16 amino acids. J gave up 7 bases and V 0 bases, and 6 bases lay outside the gene matches. The CDR3 bases are TGCGCCAGCAGCCAAGATTTTGGGACAGGGCCTGAAAAACTGTTTTTT. Translation: CASSQDFGTGPEKLFF.

The gene calls are TRBV25-1 and TRBJ1-2, with 9 bases aligning to TRBD1. Germline V CDR1 and CDR2: MGHDK, SYGVNS. Losses at the gene ends were 1 base for V and 8 bases for J; bases not matched to a gene: 8. This CDR3 is built from 15 residues. This chain's CDR3 is CASSELGTGNRGYTF. The CDR3 coding sequence is TGTGCCAGCAGTGAATTGGGGACAGGGAATAGAGGCTACACCTTC.

The chain has TRBV10-2 and TRBJ1-1, with D possibly being TRBD1 (5 bases). The CDR3 is 14 residues long. Germline assignment: CDR1 WSHSY and CDR2 SAAADI. Trimming left V 6 bases short and J 2 bases short, with 13 bases between. The CDR3 sequence: CASRKDTSNTEAFF. CDR3 nucleotide sequence: TGCGCCAGCAGAAAGGACACCTCCAACACTGAAGCTTTCTTT.